Below, 6 T cell receptor beta chains from the same sample are listed, as sequenced in a study of molecular identifiers for immune sequencing clone quantification. TCRdb re-derived calls from the PCR reads in MiXCR, one entry per CDR3 protein. In the table there are some 680,000 distinct CDR3 sequences, 25% of which are singletons. Sequenced material: naive CD8+ T cells from blood, with Jurkat cell RNA spiked in. Subset specified: FACS-sorted CD8+CD4-CCR7+CD45RA+ naive T cells. All receptors derive from a human donor in good health. Some libraries in this study had Jurkat cell RNA spiked in.

This clonotype has just a few counts. The rearrangement joins TRBV9 to TRBJ2-1, with a tentative D call TRBD1 (5 bases). The germline V and J ends were trimmed by 2 bases and 0 bases, with 9 bases remaining between them. Germline CDR1 SGDLS, CDR2 YYNGEE. This CDR3 region has 15 residues. As DNA, the CDR3 is TGTGCCAGCAGCGTCGCTGACAGCTCCTACAATGAGCAGTTCTTC. It codes for CASSVADSSYNEQFF. Filled out from reference TRBV9 and TRBJ2-1, the complete variable domain reads DSGVTQTPKHLITATGQRVTLRCSPRSGDLSVYWYQQSLDQGLQFLIQYYNGEERAKGNILERFSAQQFPDLHSELNLSSLELGDSALYFCASSVADSSYNEQFFGPGTRLTVL.

This clonotype has only a few counts. The V call is TRBV2, the J call TRBJ2-7, with D hard to call. The V gene lost 5 bases and the J gene lost 9 bases, with 14 bases spanning the gap. The length of the CDR3 is 12 residues. Germline loops: CDR1 SNHLY, CDR2 FYNNEI. The CDR3 DNA follows: TGTGCCAGCAGTCCTAATATTGTGGGGCAGTACTTC. Its protein product is CASSPNIVGQYF. The variable domain in full, with the rest retrieved from reference TRBV2 and TRBJ2-7, is EPEVTQTPSHQVTQMGQEVILRCVPISNHLYFYWYRQILGQKVEFLVSFYNNEISEKSEIFDDQFSVERPDGSNFTLKIRSTKLEDSAMYFCASSPNIVGQYFGPGTRLTVT.

This clonotype was counted ten times or more. CDR3 coding DNA: TGTGCCAGCATGGGCGGGGGGGCCTCTCAAGAGACCCAGTACTTC. It is translated as CASMGGGASQETQYF. The chain recombines TRBV7-2 with TRBJ2-5; 9 bases map to TRBD2. Trimming cost V 7 bases and J 2 bases; bases outside gene matches: 8. Germline V gene sequence: CDR1 SGHTA, CDR2 FQGNSA. The length of the CDR3 is 15 residues.

Many counts were recorded for this clonotype. The CDR3 loop is CAIRPGQEETQYF. The CDR3 nucleotides read TGTGCCATCAGGCCGGGACAGGAAGAGACCCAGTACTTC. This rearrangement joins TRBV10-3 to TRBJ2-5; 8 bases line up with TRBD1. With V trimmed by 6 bases and J by 3 bases, 3 bases remained unmatched. CDR3 length equals 13 residues. CDR1 is ENHRY and CDR2 is SYGVKD in the germline V gene.

The sample holds a few counts of this clonotype. The chain uses TRBV20-1 and TRBJ1-3; the D is unclear. CDR3 length: 14 amino acids. Trimming took 6 bases from V and 9 from J, leaving 21 bases between them. CDR1 and CDR2 from the germline V gene are DFQATT and SNEGSKA (reference sequence). CDR3 amino acids: CSAKHTTPSGTIYF. The CDR3 DNA is TGCAGTGCCAAACACACGACCCCCTCGGGCACCATATATTTT.

This clonotype appeared a few times. The V gene is TRBV7-8, the J gene TRBJ1-1; possible D gene TRBD1, 6 bases. V lost 1 base to trimming and J lost 2 bases, with 17 bases between them. This CDR3 has 17 residues. Germline-derived CDR1 and CDR2 are SGHVS and FQNEAQ. The CDR3 here is CASSLGGGHRVNTEAFF. The CDR3 coding sequence is TGTGCCAGCAGCTTAGGGGGAGGTCACAGGGTAAACACTGAAGCTTTCTTT.